The 12 T cell receptor beta chains below were found in one sample sequenced in a study of identical twins. One entry per CDR3 protein, called by TCRdb with MiXCR from the 5' RACE reads. Here the sample spans some 590,000 distinct CDR3 sequences, 9.5% to 10% being singletons. The sample was also reused in another study, on yellow fever vaccine responses in identical twins.

Sequencing was done on a sample of PBMCs. These receptors all come from a woman aged 18 to 35 in good health.

There are many counts of this clonotype. The rearrangement joins TRBV7-9 to TRBJ1-6; 7 bases align to TRBD1. CDR3 length equals 15 residues. V dropped 5 bases and J dropped 5; count of bases not matched to a gene: 6. Germline V lookup: CDR1 SEHNR, CDR2 FQNEAQ (reference sequence). The CDR3 region has the DNA TGTGCCAGCAGCCCAGGGACAGCTAATAATTCACCCCTCCACTTT. Translation gives CASSPGTANNSPLHF.

This clonotype was recorded many times. The chain is built from TRBV20-1 and TRBJ1-2; 8 bases fit TRBD1. Unmatched junction bases numbered 4, after V lost 3 bases and J lost 4 bases. The CDR3 is made up of 13 amino acids. From germline, CDR1 is DFQATT and CDR2 SNEGSKA (reference sequence). CDR3 region: CSASVQGAYGYTF. The CDR3 DNA follows: TGCAGTGCTAGCGTGCAGGGGGCCTATGGCTACACCTTC.

The gene calls are TRBV15 and TRBJ2-7, with D hard to call. CDR1 is LNHNV, CDR2 YYDKDF, per germline (reference sequence). V dropped 3 bases and J dropped 2 bases, with 11 bases sitting between them. CDR3 length: 14 amino acids. CDR3 bases: TGTGCCACCAGCAGTGAGGTAGTGACCTACGAGCAGTACTTC. Protein: CATSSEVVTYEQYF.

This clonotype was counted at least ten times. The V gene is TRBV7-3, the J gene TRBJ1-2; TRBD1 might be the D (5 bases). The CDR3 runs to 13 residues. Germline lookup yields CDR1 SGHTA and CDR2 FQGTGA. The germline V and J ends were trimmed by 4 bases and 8 bases, with 14 bases remaining between them. CDR3 bases: TGTGCCAGCAGCTCCCTATCAGGGAGCGGCTACACCTTC. Translating gives CASSSLSGSGYTF.

V is TRBV5-1 and J is TRBJ1-1, with 7 bases identical to TRBD1. In germline, CDR1 is SGHRS, CDR2 YFSETQ. The CDR3 extends over 14 amino acids. The V and J ends lost 3 bases and 5 bases, in that order; junction bases with no gene match: 7. The CDR3 DNA reads as TGCGCCAGCAGCTCCGGGACAGTAAAGACTGAAGCTTTCTTT. Translating gives CASSSGTVKTEAFF.

The sample holds many counts of this clonotype. This chain joins TRBV5-6 and TRBJ2-3; D is perhaps TRBD2 (5 bases). V lost 5 bases to trimming and J lost 4 bases, with 8 bases between them. Germline-derived CDR1 and CDR2 are SGHDT and YYEEEE. CDR3 size: 12 residues. The CDR3 bases are TGTGCCAGCAGTAGAGGGCCAGATACGCAGTATTTT. Translating it yields CASSRGPDTQYF.

V usage is TRBV6-5 and J usage is TRBJ2-5; D ambiguous. V was pared by 4 bases and J by 2 bases, with 8 bases between. Germline V gene data show CDR1 as MNHEY and CDR2 as SVGAGI. CDR3 size: 13 residues. The chain's CDR3 is CASSSPIQETQYF. The CDR3 coding sequence is TGTGCCAGCAGTTCACCCATACAAGAGACCCAGTACTTC.

This sequence joins TRBV6-5 and TRBJ1-4; D possibly corresponds to TRBD1 (5 bases). Germline CDR1 reads MNHEY; CDR2 reads SVGAGI. V dropped 0 bases and J dropped 3 bases, with 11 bases sitting between them. This CDR3 is built from 16 residues. The CDR3: CASSYSLGRANEKLFF. In nucleotides, the CDR3 is TGTGCCAGCAGTTACTCTTTGGGACGGGCTAATGAAAAACTGTTTTTT.

This clonotype was detected a few times. The chain recombines TRBV27 with TRBJ2-7; D might be TRBD1 (6 bases). Trimming took off 6 bases at V and 1 base at J, with 13 bases between the two ends. Germline V gene sequence: CDR1 MNHEY, CDR2 SMNVEV (reference sequence). This CDR3 has 14 residues. CDR3 sequence: CASRVGQLSYEQYF. DNA of the CDR3: TGTGCCAGCAGGGTTGGACAGCTATCCTACGAGCAGTACTTC.

This clonotype came up a few times. The genes are TRBV15 and TRBJ1-5; 8 bases line up with TRBD1. Trimming removed 0 bases from V and 9 bases from J; junction bases left unmatched: 10. CDR1 is LNHNV, CDR2 YYDKDF, per germline (reference sequence). This CDR3 is 16 amino acids long. CDR3 residues: CATSRDGTGGSRPQHF. The CDR3 DNA sequence: TGTGCCACCAGCAGAGACGGAACAGGGGGTAGTCGGCCCCAGCATTTT.

The chain links TRBV20-1 to TRBJ2-7; D gene unclear. Germline values: CDR1 DFQATT, CDR2 SNEGSKA (reference sequence). This CDR3 spans 12 amino acids. The V gene lost 6 bases and the J gene lost 7 bases, with 16 bases spanning the gap. As DNA, the CDR3 is TGCAGTGCCCCGGGCCATAATCGGGAGCAGTACTTC. It codes for CSAPGHNREQYF.

This clonotype was recorded many times. The J gene is TRBJ2-4, the V gene TRBV29-1; a possible D gene is TRBD1 (6 bases). V lost 7 bases, J lost 4 bases, and 17 bases lay in between. CDR1 is SQVTM, CDR2 ANQGSEA, per germline. This CDR3 comprises 14 residues. CDR3 nucleotide sequence: TGCAGCGCGAAACCCCGGGACATGAAAAACATTCAGTACTTC. This codes for CSAKPRDMKNIQYF.